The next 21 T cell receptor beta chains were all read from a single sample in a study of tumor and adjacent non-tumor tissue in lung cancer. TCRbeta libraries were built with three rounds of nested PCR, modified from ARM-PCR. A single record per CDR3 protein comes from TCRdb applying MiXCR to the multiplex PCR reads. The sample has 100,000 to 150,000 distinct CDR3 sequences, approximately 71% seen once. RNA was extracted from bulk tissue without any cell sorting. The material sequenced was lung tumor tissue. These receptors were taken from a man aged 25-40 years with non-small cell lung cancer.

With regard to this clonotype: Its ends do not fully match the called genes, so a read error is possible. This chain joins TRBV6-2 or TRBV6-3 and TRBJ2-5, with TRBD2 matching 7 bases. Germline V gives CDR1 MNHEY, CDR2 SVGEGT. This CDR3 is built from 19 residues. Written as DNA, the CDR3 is TGTGCCAACAGTTACCCCCTGATTAGCGGGCGCTTCCCAGAAGAGACCCAGTACTTC. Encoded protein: CANSYPLISGRFPEETQYF.

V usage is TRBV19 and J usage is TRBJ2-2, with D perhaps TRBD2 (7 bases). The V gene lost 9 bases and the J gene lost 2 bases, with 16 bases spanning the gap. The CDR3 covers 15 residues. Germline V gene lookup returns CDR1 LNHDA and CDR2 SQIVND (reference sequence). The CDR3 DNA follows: TGTGCCAGCCGAGGGGGGGCTTCTAACACCGGGGAGCTGTTTTTT. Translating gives CASRGGASNTGELFF.

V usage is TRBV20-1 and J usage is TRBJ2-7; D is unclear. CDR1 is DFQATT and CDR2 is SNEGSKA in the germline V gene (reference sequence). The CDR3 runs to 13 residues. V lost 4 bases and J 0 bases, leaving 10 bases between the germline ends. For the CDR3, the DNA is TGCAGTGCTAAGTCCAGGTCCTCCTACGAGCAGTACTTC. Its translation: CSAKSRSSYEQYF.

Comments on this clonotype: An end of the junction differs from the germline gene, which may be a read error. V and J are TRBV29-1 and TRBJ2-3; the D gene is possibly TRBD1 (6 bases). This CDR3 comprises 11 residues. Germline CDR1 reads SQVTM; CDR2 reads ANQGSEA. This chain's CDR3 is CSVDRNRVQYF. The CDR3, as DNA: TGTAGCGTTGACCGGAACAGGGTACAGTATTTT.

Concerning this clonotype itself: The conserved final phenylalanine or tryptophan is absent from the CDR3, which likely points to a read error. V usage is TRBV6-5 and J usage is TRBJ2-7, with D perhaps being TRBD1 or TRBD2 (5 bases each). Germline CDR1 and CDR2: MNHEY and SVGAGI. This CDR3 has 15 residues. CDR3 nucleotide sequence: TGTACCAGCAGTTACTCGAGTGGGACGCCTAGGGAGCAGTACTCC. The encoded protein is CTSSYSSGTPREQYS.

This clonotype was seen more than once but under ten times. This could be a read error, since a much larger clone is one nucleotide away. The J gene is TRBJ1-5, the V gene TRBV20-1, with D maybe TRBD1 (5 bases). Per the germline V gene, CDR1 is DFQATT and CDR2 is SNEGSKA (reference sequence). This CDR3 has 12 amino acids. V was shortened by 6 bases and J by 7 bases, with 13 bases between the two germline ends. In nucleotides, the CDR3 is TGCAGTGCGGGTAACAGGCGACAGCCCCAGCATTTT. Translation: CSAGNRRQPQHF.

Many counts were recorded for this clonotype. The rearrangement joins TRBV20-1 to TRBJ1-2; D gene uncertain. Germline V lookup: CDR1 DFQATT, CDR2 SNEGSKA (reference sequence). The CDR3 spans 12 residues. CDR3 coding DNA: TGCAGGGCCTCGGGCAGACTCTATGGCTACACCTTC. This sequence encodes CRASGRLYGYTF.

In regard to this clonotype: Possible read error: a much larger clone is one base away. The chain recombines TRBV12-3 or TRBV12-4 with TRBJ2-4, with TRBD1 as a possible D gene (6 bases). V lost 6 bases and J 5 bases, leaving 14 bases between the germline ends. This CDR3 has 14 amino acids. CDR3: CASSPAQGENIQYF. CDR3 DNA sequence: TGTGCCAGCAGCCCTGCACAGGGCGAAAACATTCAGTACTTC.

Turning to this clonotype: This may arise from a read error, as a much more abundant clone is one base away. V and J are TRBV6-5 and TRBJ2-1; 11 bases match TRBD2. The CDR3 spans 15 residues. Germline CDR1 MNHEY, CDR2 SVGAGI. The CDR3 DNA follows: TGTGCCAGCAGCCCACTAGCGGGAGTAGGGGATGAGCATTTCTTC. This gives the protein CASSPLAGVGDEHFF.

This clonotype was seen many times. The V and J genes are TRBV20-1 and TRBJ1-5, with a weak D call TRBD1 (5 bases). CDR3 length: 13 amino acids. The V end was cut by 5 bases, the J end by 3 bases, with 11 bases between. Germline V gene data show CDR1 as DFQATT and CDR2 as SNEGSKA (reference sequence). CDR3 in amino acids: CSAFPGPNQPQHF. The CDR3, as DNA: TGCAGTGCTTTCCCGGGACCCAATCAGCCCCAGCATTTT.

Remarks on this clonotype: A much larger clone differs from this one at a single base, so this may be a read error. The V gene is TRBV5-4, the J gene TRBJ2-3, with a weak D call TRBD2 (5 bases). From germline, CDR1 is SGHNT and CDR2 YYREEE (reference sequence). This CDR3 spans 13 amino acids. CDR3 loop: CTSSLWERDTQYF. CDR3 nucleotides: TGTACCAGCAGCTTGTGGGAGCGGGATACGCAGTATTTT.

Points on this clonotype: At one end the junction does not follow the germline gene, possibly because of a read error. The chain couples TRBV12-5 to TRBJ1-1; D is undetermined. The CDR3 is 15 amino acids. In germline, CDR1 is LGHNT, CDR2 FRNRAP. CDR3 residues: CASCAGVGVGTDAFF. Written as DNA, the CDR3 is TGTGCTAGTTGTGCTGGGGTTGGAGTAGGAACTGACGCTTTCTTT. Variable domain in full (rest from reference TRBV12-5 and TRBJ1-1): DARVTQTPRHKVTEMGQEVTMRCQPILGHNTVFWYRQTMMQGLELLAYFRNRAPLDDSGMPKDRFSAEMPDATLATLKIQPSEPRDSAVYFCASCAGVGVGTDAFFGQGTRLTVV.

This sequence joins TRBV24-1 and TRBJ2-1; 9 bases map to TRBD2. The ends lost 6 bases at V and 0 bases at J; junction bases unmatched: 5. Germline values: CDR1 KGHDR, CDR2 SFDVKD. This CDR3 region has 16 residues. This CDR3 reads CATSITSGPSYNEQFF. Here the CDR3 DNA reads TGTGCCACCAGTATCACTAGCGGGCCCTCCTACAATGAGCAGTTCTTC.

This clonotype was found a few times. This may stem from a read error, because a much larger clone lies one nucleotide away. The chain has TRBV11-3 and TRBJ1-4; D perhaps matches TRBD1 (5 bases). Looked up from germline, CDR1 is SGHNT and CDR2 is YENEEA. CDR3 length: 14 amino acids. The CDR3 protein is CVSSLRGLNEKLFF. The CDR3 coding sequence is TGTGTCAGCAGCCTCCGGGGCCTCAATGAAAAACTGTTTTTT.

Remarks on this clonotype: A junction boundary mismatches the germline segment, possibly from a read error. The CDR3: CASSLERYLYNGQLF. DNA for the CDR3: TGCGCTAGCAGCTTGGAGCGATATCTATACAATGGGCAGCTCTTC. The chain combines TRBV5-1 with TRBJ2-1; D gene uncertain. CDR1 is SGHRS, CDR2 YFSETQ, per germline. There are 15 residues in the CDR3.

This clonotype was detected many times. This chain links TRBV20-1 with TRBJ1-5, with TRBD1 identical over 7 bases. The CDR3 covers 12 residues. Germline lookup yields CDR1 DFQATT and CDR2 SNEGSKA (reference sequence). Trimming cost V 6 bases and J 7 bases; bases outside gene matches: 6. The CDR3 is CSAGNRGQPQHF. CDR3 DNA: TGCAGTGCGGGTAACAGGGGACAGCCCCAGCATTTT.

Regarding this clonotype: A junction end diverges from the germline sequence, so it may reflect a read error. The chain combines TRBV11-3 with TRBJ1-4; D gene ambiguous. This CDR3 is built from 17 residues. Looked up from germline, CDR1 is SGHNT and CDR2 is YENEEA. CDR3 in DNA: TGTGCCAGCAGCTCATGGAGAAGGAGTCTGCTTAATGAGAAACTGTTTTTT. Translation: CASSSWRRSLLNEKLFF.

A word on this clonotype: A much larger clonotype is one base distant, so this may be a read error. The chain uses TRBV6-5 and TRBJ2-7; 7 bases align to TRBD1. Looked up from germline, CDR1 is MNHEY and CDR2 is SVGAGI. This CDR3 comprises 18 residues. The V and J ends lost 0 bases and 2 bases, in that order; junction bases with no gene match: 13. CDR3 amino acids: CASSYSYDTGQWPYEQYF. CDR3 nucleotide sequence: TGTGCCAGCAGTTACTCATACGACACGGGACAGTGGCCCTACGAGCAGTACTTC.

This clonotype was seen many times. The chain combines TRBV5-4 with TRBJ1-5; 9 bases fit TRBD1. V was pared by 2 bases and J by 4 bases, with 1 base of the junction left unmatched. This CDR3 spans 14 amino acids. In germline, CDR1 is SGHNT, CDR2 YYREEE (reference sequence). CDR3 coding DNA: TGTGCCAGCAGCTTCGGACAGGGGAATCAGCCCCAGCATTTT. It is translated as CASSFGQGNQPQHF.

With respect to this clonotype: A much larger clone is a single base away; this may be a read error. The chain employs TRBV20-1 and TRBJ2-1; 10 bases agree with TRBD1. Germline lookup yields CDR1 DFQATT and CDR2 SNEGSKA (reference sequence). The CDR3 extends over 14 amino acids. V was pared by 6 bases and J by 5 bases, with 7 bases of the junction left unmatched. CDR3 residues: CSAMTGGFNNEQFF. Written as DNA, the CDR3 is TGCAGTGCCATGACAGGGGGCTTTAACAATGAGCAGTTCTTC.

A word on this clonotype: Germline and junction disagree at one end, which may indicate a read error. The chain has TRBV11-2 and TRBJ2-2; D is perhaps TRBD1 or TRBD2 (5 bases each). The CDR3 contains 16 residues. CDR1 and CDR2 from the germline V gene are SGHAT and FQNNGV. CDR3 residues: CASRFRGVTNTGELFF. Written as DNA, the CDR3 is TGTGCTAGCAGGTTCAGAGGGGTAACGAACACCGGGGAGCTGTTTTTT. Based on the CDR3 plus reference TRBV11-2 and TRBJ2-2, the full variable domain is EAGVAQSPRYKIIEKRQSVAFWCNPISGHATLYWYQQILGQGPKLLIQFQNNGVVDDSQLPKDRFSAERLKGVDSTLKIQPAKLEDSAVYLCASRFRGVTNTGELFFGEGSRLTVL.